Below, 18 T cell receptor beta chains from the same sample are listed, as sequenced in a study of vaccination effects on CD4 cells after COVID-19. These TCRs' antigens remain unknown. Sequencing used immunoSEQ multiplex PCR; TCRdb keeps in-frame clones, though not all of them. The data contain some 74,000 clones, about 81% of them singletons. Antigen-specific CD4+ T cells were first expanded with viral peptide pools by the ViraFEST assay and only then sequenced. Investigators separated out CD4+ T cells once around 9 days of culture had passed. The cohort was immunized with two doses of either the BNT162b2 or mRNA-1273 vaccine. Source: CD4+ T cells from PBMCs cultured with HCoV-229E spike peptides, taken after COVID-19 vaccination. These receptor sequences come from a human donor who received a COVID-19 vaccine.

This clone was seen only once. The chain has TRBV29-1 and TRBJ2-1; maybe TRBD1 (5 bases). Trimming took off 6 bases at V and 6 bases at J, with 18 bases between the two ends. Germline values: CDR1 SQVTM, CDR2 ANQGSEA. CDR3 length: 14 amino acids. CDR3 sequence: CSVIPWGRVNEQFF. The CDR3 coding sequence is TGCAGCGTCATCCCTTGGGGCAGGGTCAATGAGCAGTTCTTC.

This chain joins TRBV4-1 and TRBJ2-5, with no clear D. Germline V lookup: CDR1 MGHRA, CDR2 YSYEKL. V was pared by 0 bases and J by 5 bases, with 10 bases between. CDR3 length equals 14 residues. For the CDR3, the DNA is TGCGCCAGCAGCCAAGAAGCCCAAAGGGAGACCCAGTACTTC. Its translation: CASSQEAQRETQYF.

V is TRBV5-1 and J is TRBJ2-2; 9 nucleotides line up with TRBD2. Trimming took 0 bases from V and 4 from J; bases not matched to a gene: 4. The CDR3 extends over 16 amino acids. CDR1 and CDR2 (germline): SGHRS, YFSETQ. The CDR3 nucleotides are TGCGCCAGCAGCTTGGCGGGACTAGCCGGCACCGGGGAGCTGTTTTTT. Amino acid sequence: CASSLAGLAGTGELFF.

The chain combines TRBV6-6 with TRBJ2-7; D uncertain. The CDR3 covers 13 residues. CDR1 MNHNY and CDR2 SVGAGI come from the germline V gene (reference sequence). Trimming removed 8 bases at V and 0 bases at J, with 11 bases between. The DNA for the CDR3 is TGTGCCAGCCACAGTCAAGGCTCCTACGAGCAGTACGTC. This sequence encodes CASHSQGSYEQYV.

The V gene is TRBV6-5, the J gene TRBJ1-2; D is unresolved. Between the trimmed V and J ends, which lost 8 bases and 3 bases, there was a span of 7 bases. Germline V gene sequence: CDR1 MNHEY, CDR2 SVGAGI. This CDR3 has 11 amino acids. In nucleotides, the CDR3 is TGTGCCAGCGTAGAGTACTATGGCTACACCTTC. Translating it yields CASVEYYGYTF.

The chain links TRBV2 to TRBJ2-7, with 12 bases matching TRBD1. CDR1 and CDR2 (germline): SNHLY, FYNNEI. V shed 4 bases and J 6 bases; nucleotides not matched to a gene: 7. The CDR3 covers 15 residues. CDR3 residues: CASSVQGTGGGEQYV. CDR3 DNA: TGTGCCAGCAGTGTCCAGGGGACAGGGGGCGGCGAGCAGTACGTC.

This clone was seen a single time. This chain links TRBV7-9 with TRBJ1-2; TRBD1 is a possible D gene (5 bases). V was pared by 0 bases and J by 2 bases, with 7 bases between. The germline gives CDR1 SEHNR, CDR2 FQNEAQ (reference sequence). This CDR3 has 14 amino acids. The DNA for the CDR3 is TGTGCCAGCAGCTTAGCACAGGCGAACTATGGCTACACCTTC. It specifies CASSLAQANYGYTF.

The chain joins TRBV6-5 to TRBJ1-1; 7 nucleotides align to TRBD1. CDR1 and CDR2 from the germline V gene are MNHEY and SVGAGI. The CDR3 consists of 11 residues. V shed 9 bases and J 6 bases; nucleotides not matched to a gene: 4. The CDR3, as DNA: TGTGCCAGTCAAGGACAGGCTGAAGCTTTCTTT. It translates to CASQGQAEAFF.

CDR3 amino acids: CASSQPRGTANEKLFF. The CDR3 region has the DNA TGCGCCAGCAGCCAACCGCGCGGGACAGCTAATGAAAAACTGTTTTTT. This rearrangement joins TRBV4-1 to TRBJ1-4; TRBD1 aligns across 7 bases. CDR1 and CDR2 from the germline V gene are MGHRA and YSYEKL. This CDR3 is 16 amino acids long. J was trimmed by 3 bases and V by 2 bases; bases with no gene match: 6.

Only one count was recorded for this clone. This chain joins TRBV28 and TRBJ1-2; D unclear. The CDR3 extends over 15 amino acids. CDR1 MDHEN and CDR2 SYDVKM come from the germline V gene. V shed 5 bases and J shed 0 bases, with 13 bases lying between them. The CDR3 is CASSNPREANYGYTF. CDR3 bases: TGTGCCAGCAGTAATCCACGGGAAGCTAACTATGGCTACACCTTC.

Only a few counts were recorded for this clone. The chain links TRBV7-3 to TRBJ2-3; D is undetermined. The CDR3 has 13 amino acids. With 0 bases removed from V and 1 base from J, the gap between germline ends came to 2 bases. From germline, CDR1 is SGHTA and CDR2 FQGTGA. The CDR3 sequence is CASSLTGTDTQYF. DNA for the CDR3: TGTGCCAGCAGCTTAACTGGCACAGATACGCAGTATTTT. Looking up the rest from reference TRBV7-3 and TRBJ2-3 gives the full variable domain: GAGVSQTPSNKVTEKGKYVELRCDPISGHTALYWYRQSLGQGPEFLIYFQGTGAADDSGLPNDRFFAVRPEGSVSTLKIQRTERGDSAVYLCASSLTGTDTQYFGPGTRLTVL.

This clone was counted between two and nine times. The genes are TRBV2 and TRBJ1-5; no definite D call. This CDR3 region has 15 residues. The germline gives CDR1 SNHLY, CDR2 FYNNEI. The V and J ends lost 2 bases and 1 base respectively, with 9 bases between them. The CDR3: CASSEREVSNQPQHF. The DNA for the CDR3 is TGTGCCAGCAGTGAACGGGAGGTGAGCAATCAGCCCCAGCATTTT.

The chain links TRBV6-6 to TRBJ1-2, with D maybe TRBD1 (6 bases). This CDR3 spans 13 amino acids. V was pared by 4 bases and J by 1 base, with 7 bases between. The germline gives CDR1 MNHNY, CDR2 SVGAGI (reference sequence). CDR3 in DNA: TGTGCCAGCAGTTGGACAGATAACTATGGCTACACCTTC. This gives the protein CASSWTDNYGYTF.

The CDR3 nucleotides are TGTGCCAGTAGTATCGAACACTTACATGGGTTTAGCCCTAGCAATCAGCCCCAGCATTTT. The encoded protein is CASSIEHLHGFSPSNQPQHF. This chain uses TRBV19 with TRBJ1-5; the D is unclear. The CDR3 is made up of 20 amino acids. CDR1 is LNHDA and CDR2 is SQIVND in the germline V gene (reference sequence). V lost 3 bases and J lost 0, with 24 bases in between. The full variable domain, completed using reference TRBV19 and TRBJ1-5, is DGGITQSPKYLFRKEGQNVTLSCEQNLNHDAMYWYRQDPGQGLRLIYYSQIVNDFQKGDIAEGYSVSREKKESFPLTVTSAQKNPTAFYLCASSIEHLHGFSPSNQPQHFGDGTRLSIL.

The CDR3 sequence is CASSQDRLVSPKMNTEAFF. In nucleotides, the CDR3 is TGCGCCAGCAGCCAAGATCGCCTGGTGTCCCCGAAAATGAACACTGAAGCTTTCTTT. The gene calls are TRBV4-3 and TRBJ1-1; the D is unclear. The germline gives CDR1 LGHNA, CDR2 YSLEER. The ends were cut back, 0 bases at V and 0 bases at J, with 20 bases in the middle. The CDR3 runs 19 residues.

The chain is built from TRBV5-1 and TRBJ2-5, with 14 bases matching TRBD2. The V gene's germline CDR1 is SGHRS and CDR2 YFSETQ. V lost 4 bases to trimming and J lost 0 bases; unmatched junction nucleotides: 8. The CDR3 length is 18 residues. In DNA, the CDR3 is TGCGCCAGCAGCAGTGGGACTAGCGGGGGCCCCTACCAAGAGACCCAGTACTTC. Its translation: CASSSGTSGGPYQETQYF.

This sequence joins TRBV18 and TRBJ2-3; no clear D gene. Trimming took 1 base from V and 3 from J, leaving 11 bases between them. The CDR3 covers 15 residues. In germline, CDR1 is KGHSH, CDR2 LQKENI. The CDR3 DNA sequence: TGTGCCAGCTCACCACAGGGAATTGATACAGATACGCAGTATTTT. Translated: CASSPQGIDTDTQYF.

The J gene is TRBJ2-3, the V gene TRBV7-2; unclear D gene. The length of the CDR3 is 15 residues. V lost 2 bases to trimming and J lost 4 bases, with 13 bases between them. CDR1 and CDR2 (germline): SGHTA, FQGNSA. In DNA form, the CDR3 reads TGTGCCAGCAGCTTAAATGGGGAACGGGCAGATACGCAGTATTTT. Translated, it gives CASSLNGERADTQYF.